This T cell receptor beta chain is from a study of early T cells in non-severe SARS-CoV-2 infection. Study-level background: From unsorted whole blood, bulk RNA was sequenced, and the chains remained unpaired.

A few counts support this clonotype. The antigen remains unidentified. CDR1 and CDR2 (germline): SEHNR, FQNEAQ (reference sequence). The V segment lost 5 bases and the J segment 7 bases; nucleotides outside the gene matches: 9. The CDR3 loop spans 14 amino acids. Findings of the study overall: Matching results from VDJdb favored anti-spike CD8 responses, leaving private and CD4 specificities undetected.

Attachment of unique molecular identifiers was made to individual cDNA molecules. TCRdb ran MiXCR on the 5' RACE reads and lists one entry per CDR3 protein. The sample yields more than 45,000 distinct CDR3 sequences, roughly 5.5% seen once. The sequence was obtained from an adult who was a healthcare worker with PCR-confirmed SARS-CoV-2 infection or an uninfected control (not recorded which). The sequenced sample was whole blood. The rearrangement links TRBV7-9 to TRBJ1-1, with 8 bases fitting TRBD1. Here the CDR3 DNA reads TGTGCCAGCAGCCGGCCCGACAGGGGAAATGAAGCTTTCTTT. Its translation: CASSRPDRGNEAFF.